This is a list of T cell receptor beta chains from one sample in a study of T cell responses to AZD1222 COVID-19 vaccine. The table came from immunoSEQ multiplex PCR; TCRdb's copy has only in-frame clones and leaves some out. The sample includes 150,000 to 190,000 clones, around 87% of them seen just once. The sequencing here drew on peripheral blood, taken 28 days after the second AZD1222 dose. All receptors derive from an adult who received the AZD1222 COVID-19 vaccine. Both conserved end residues are part of each CDR3. A D gene is named only where the DNA matches it firmly. Clone size is given for some rows only: seen once, a few or many times, or a class if the clone is expanded.

v_call	j_call	d_call	clone_size	cdr3_aa	cdr3_nt
TRBV29-1	TRBJ2-7	TRBD1	-	CSVGRQGAAYEQYF	TGCAGCGTGGGAAGACAGGGTGCAGCCTACGAGCAGTACTTC
TRBV10-3	TRBJ1-2	TRBD1	once	CAITNTGVSGYTF	TGTGCCATCACCAATACAGGGGTCAGTGGCTACACCTTC
TRBV6-2/TRBV6-3	TRBJ2-1	-	-	CASSWQRELVNEQFF	TGTGCCAGCAGTTGGCAAAGGGAGTTGGTCAATGAGCAGTTCTTC
TRBV6-2/TRBV6-3	TRBJ1-6	-	-	CASSYSTSSPLHF	TGTGCCAGCAGTTACTCAACTTCCTCACCCCTCCACTTT
TRBV12-5	TRBJ2-7	-	-	CASGLDPRAGEINEQYF	TGTGCTAGTGGTTTGGACCCGAGGGCAGGGGAGATCAACGAGCAGTACTTC
TRBV3-1/TRBV3-2	TRBJ2-1	TRBD2	-	CASSPWTSGRAGSISEQFF	TGTGCCAGCAGCCCGTGGACTAGCGGGAGGGCCGGGTCGATCAGTGAGCAGTTCTTC
TRBV19	TRBJ1-2	-	-	CASSIVLGQGLYTF	TGTGCCAGTAGTATAGTCTTAGGCCAGGGGCTCTACACCTTC
TRBV30	TRBJ1-4	TRBD1	-	CAWSVDTGGKGEKLFF	TGTGCCTGGAGTGTCGACACAGGGGGAAAGGGAGAAAAACTGTTTTTT
TRBV28	TRBJ1-2	-	-	CASSATNIRTNYGYTF	TGTGCCAGCAGTGCAACGAACATTAGAACTAACTATGGCTACACCTTC
TRBV2	TRBJ1-5	-	-	CASSSGGNQPQHF	TGTGCCAGCAGTTCAGGGGGCAATCAGCCCCAGCATTTT